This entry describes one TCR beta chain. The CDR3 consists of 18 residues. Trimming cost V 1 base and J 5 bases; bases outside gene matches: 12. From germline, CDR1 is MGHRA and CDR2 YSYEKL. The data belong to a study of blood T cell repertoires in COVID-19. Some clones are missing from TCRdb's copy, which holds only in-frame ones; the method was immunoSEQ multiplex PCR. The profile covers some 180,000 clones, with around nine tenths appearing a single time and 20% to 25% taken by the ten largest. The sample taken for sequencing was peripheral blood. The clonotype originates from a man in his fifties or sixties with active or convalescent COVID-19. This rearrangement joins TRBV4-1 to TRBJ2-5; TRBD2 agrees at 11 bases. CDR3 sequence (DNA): TGCGCCAGCAGCCAAGTTGAACTAGCGGGGGCACGGGCGGAGACCCAGTACTTC. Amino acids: CASSQVELAGARAETQYF.